This T cell receptor (beta chain) was sequenced for a study of shared clonotypes between healthy human individuals. As for the study in general: The donors, a couple of women and a few men, were aged 18 to 49.

Per the authors' pipeline: Junction-only sequences produced by ImmunoSEQ had no quality scores, so filtering differed. Profiling relied on immunoSEQ multiplex PCR, and the TCRdb table lists in-frame clones only, not all of them. V, J and clone size are those of that table, while D and trimming were read from the DNA. The sample has roughly 2.5 million clones; approximately 92% are singletons. The CDR3 is made up of 17 amino acids. CDR1 is SGDLS and CDR2 is YYNGEE in the germline V gene. Trimming stripped 0 bases from V and 4 bases from J, with 16 bases between. This clone occurred once. This clonotype was obtained from a man in his late teens or twenties in good health. Sequenced material: naive CD4+ T cells sorted from blood. The subset here: CD45RA+ positively selected. This chain connects TRBV9 to TRBJ1-4; possibly TRBD1 for D (5 bases). The CDR3 reads CASSVAGQSHYNEKLFF. The CDR3 DNA sequence: TGTGCCAGCAGCGTAGCAGGGCAATCCCACTATAATGAAAAACTGTTTTTT.